A selection of T cell receptor beta chains follows, all from one sample in a study of blood T cell repertoires in COVID-19. Measured with immunoSEQ multiplex PCR; TCRdb has only the in-frame clones, and not every one. The table lists over 100,000 clones, about 83% of them singletons. The sample was PBMCs or T cells enriched from blood (not recorded which). The source is a woman under 40 who had recovered from COVID-19. Both conserved end residues are part of each CDR3. Fields, in order: D gene, J gene, V gene, clone size, CDR3 DNA, CDR3 protein. D genes are given only for firm matches. Part of the rows lack a size; the others show once, few, many or a class for expanded clones.

D gene: -
J gene: TRBJ2-1
V gene: TRBV11-2
clone size: -
CDR3 DNA: TGTGCCAGCAGCTTAGGTCGGTACGAGCAGTTCTTC
CDR3 protein: CASSLGRYEQFF

D gene: -
J gene: TRBJ2-2
V gene: TRBV14
clone size: -
CDR3 DNA: TGTGCCAGCAGCCAAAGCCCAATCGGGGAGCTGTTTTTT
CDR3 protein: CASSQSPIGELFF

D gene: TRBD1
J gene: TRBJ2-1
V gene: TRBV4-3
clone size: -
CDR3 DNA: TGCGCCAGCAGCCAAGCCACCGGGACAGAATACAATGAGCAGTTCTTC
CDR3 protein: CASSQATGTEYNEQFF

D gene: TRBD1
J gene: TRBJ2-2
V gene: TRBV28
clone size: -
CDR3 DNA: TGTGCCAGCAGCCAACCGGGACAGTCTAGTACCGGGGAGCTGTTTTTT
CDR3 protein: CASSQPGQSSTGELFF

D gene: TRBD2
J gene: TRBJ2-7
V gene: TRBV4-3
clone size: -
CDR3 DNA: TGCGCCAGCAGCCAAAACCATCTAGCGGGAGTCTCCTACGAGCAGTACTTC
CDR3 protein: CASSQNHLAGVSYEQYF

D gene: -
J gene: TRBJ1-3
V gene: TRBV19
clone size: -
CDR3 DNA: TGTGCCAGTAGTATTGGGCAGACCTCTGGAAACACCATATATTTT
CDR3 protein: CASSIGQTSGNTIYF

D gene: -
J gene: TRBJ2-1
V gene: TRBV7-6
clone size: medium-sized
CDR3 DNA: TGTGCCAGCAGCTTATCGGGGTTAAAGGACTTGCAGTTCTTC
CDR3 protein: CASSLSGLKDLQFF

D gene: -
J gene: TRBJ1-1
V gene: TRBV5-1
clone size: -
CDR3 DNA: TGCGCCAGCAGCCTGGTCCCCACAGGGAACACTGAAGCTTTCTTT
CDR3 protein: CASSLVPTGNTEAFF

D gene: -
J gene: TRBJ2-7
V gene: TRBV11-1
clone size: -
CDR3 DNA: TGTGCCAGCAGTCACAGAGAGGACAGCTACGAGCAGTACTTC
CDR3 protein: CASSHREDSYEQYF

D gene: TRBD1
J gene: TRBJ1-1
V gene: TRBV6-1
clone size: -
CDR3 DNA: TGTGCCAGCAGTGAATGGACAGGGAGGGACACTGAAGCTTTCTTT
CDR3 protein: CASSEWTGRDTEAFF

D gene: -
J gene: TRBJ2-4
V gene: TRBV28
clone size: -
CDR3 DNA: TGTGCCAGCAGCCCTAGCCGGAGAGGAAACATTCAGTACTTC
CDR3 protein: CASSPSRRGNIQYF

D gene: -
J gene: TRBJ2-3
V gene: TRBV7-9
clone size: few
CDR3 DNA: TGTGCCAGCAGCCTCAGATCAAGCACAGATACGCAGTATTTT
CDR3 protein: CASSLRSSTDTQYF

D gene: TRBD1
J gene: TRBJ1-6
V gene: TRBV27
clone size: -
CDR3 DNA: TGTGCCAGCAGTTCAATTTTAAAGGGGGCGAAATCACCCCTCCACTTT
CDR3 protein: CASSSILKGAKSPLHF

D gene: TRBD1
J gene: TRBJ2-3
V gene: TRBV2
clone size: -
CDR3 DNA: TGTGCCAGCAGGGTCGGCGGGGACAGGGGTGGGGATACGCAGTATTTT
CDR3 protein: CASRVGGDRGGDTQYF

D gene: TRBD2
J gene: TRBJ2-6
V gene: TRBV7-2
clone size: -
CDR3 DNA: TGTGCCAGCAGCATTGTAGCGGGAGGCTCATCTGGGGCCAACGTCCTGACTTTC
CDR3 protein: CASSIVAGGSSGANVLTF

D gene: -
J gene: TRBJ2-1
V gene: TRBV20-1
clone size: -
CDR3 DNA: TGCAGTGCGCGGTCCCGGGGGGAGCAGTTCTTC
CDR3 protein: CSARSRGEQFF

D gene: -
J gene: TRBJ2-7
V gene: TRBV6-5
clone size: -
CDR3 DNA: TGTGCCAGCAGGGTGCATCACACCTACGAGCAGTACTTC
CDR3 protein: CASRVHHTYEQYF

D gene: -
J gene: TRBJ1-2
V gene: TRBV6-6
clone size: -
CDR3 DNA: TGTGTCAGCACGTACTTCCGGGACACCAACTATGGCTACACCTTC
CDR3 protein: CVSTYFRDTNYGYTF

D gene: -
J gene: TRBJ1-2
V gene: TRBV7-9
clone size: -
CDR3 DNA: TGTGCCAGCAGCTTACCGGGACTGGTCTATGGCTACACCTTC
CDR3 protein: CASSLPGLVYGYTF

D gene: TRBD2
J gene: TRBJ2-3
V gene: TRBV5-1
clone size: -
CDR3 DNA: TGCGCCAGCAGCTTGGTAGCGGGAAGAGATACGCAGTATTTT
CDR3 protein: CASSLVAGRDTQYF

D gene: -
J gene: TRBJ2-7
V gene: TRBV23-1
clone size: -
CDR3 DNA: TGCGCCAGCAGTCAATCAAAACAGACCTACGAGCAGTACTTC
CDR3 protein: CASSQSKQTYEQYF

D gene: TRBD1
J gene: TRBJ1-2
V gene: TRBV28
clone size: once
CDR3 DNA: TGTGCCAGCAGTTACCAGGACAGGGATAGTTACGGCTACACCTTC
CDR3 protein: CASSYQDRDSYGYTF

D gene: -
J gene: TRBJ2-1
V gene: TRBV3-1/TRBV3-2
clone size: -
CDR3 DNA: TGTGCCAGCGACCAGTCGGGCGGGAATGAGCAGTTCTTC
CDR3 protein: CASDQSGGNEQFF

D gene: TRBD1
J gene: TRBJ1-2
V gene: TRBV12-3/TRBV12-4
clone size: -
CDR3 DNA: TGTGCCAGCAGGGGGACAGATGACTATGGCTACACCTTC
CDR3 protein: CASRGTDDYGYTF

D gene: -
J gene: TRBJ1-2
V gene: TRBV7-2
clone size: -
CDR3 DNA: TGTGCCAGCACCTCGTCCCGTATCGGCTACACCTTC
CDR3 protein: CASTSSRIGYTF

D gene: TRBD2
J gene: TRBJ2-3
V gene: TRBV5-4
clone size: -
CDR3 DNA: TGTGCCAGCAGCTTGCAAGCTAGCGGGAGGGATACGCAGTATTTT
CDR3 protein: CASSLQASGRDTQYF

D gene: -
J gene: TRBJ2-7
V gene: TRBV19
clone size: -
CDR3 DNA: TGTGCCAGTAGTTCGCAGGGATCCTACGAGCAGTACTTC
CDR3 protein: CASSSQGSYEQYF

D gene: -
J gene: TRBJ1-2
V gene: TRBV4-3
clone size: -
CDR3 DNA: TGCGCCAGCAGCCATAGGGGAACAGGGAACTATGGCTACACCTTC
CDR3 protein: CASSHRGTGNYGYTF

D gene: -
J gene: TRBJ2-7
V gene: TRBV7-2
clone size: -
CDR3 DNA: TGTGCCAGCAGCTTGGGCAGGGGATACGAGCAGTACTTC
CDR3 protein: CASSLGRGYEQYF

D gene: -
J gene: TRBJ2-7
V gene: TRBV9
clone size: -
CDR3 DNA: TGTGCCAGCAGCGTAGATCCTGACAGTAGGGCCTACGAGCAGTACTTC
CDR3 protein: CASSVDPDSRAYEQYF

D gene: -
J gene: TRBJ1-4
V gene: TRBV7-6
clone size: -
CDR3 DNA: TGTGCCAGCAGCTTGGGGTTGGGGGGGACAACTAATGAAAAACTGTTTTTT
CDR3 protein: CASSLGLGGTTNEKLFF

D gene: TRBD2
J gene: TRBJ2-1
V gene: TRBV15
clone size: once
CDR3 DNA: TGTGCCACCAGCAGAGACGTAGCGGGAGCTTACAATGAGCAGTTCTTC
CDR3 protein: CATSRDVAGAYNEQFF

D gene: -
J gene: TRBJ2-7
V gene: TRBV5-4
clone size: -
CDR3 DNA: TGTGCCAGCAGCTTGGACCAGGGCCCCTACGAGCAGTACTTC
CDR3 protein: CASSLDQGPYEQYF

D gene: TRBD2
J gene: TRBJ2-1
V gene: TRBV19
clone size: -
CDR3 DNA: TGTGCCAGTACCTATACTAGCGGGGGATTCAATGAGCAGTTCTTC
CDR3 protein: CASTYTSGGFNEQFF

D gene: -
J gene: TRBJ2-3
V gene: TRBV27
clone size: -
CDR3 DNA: TGTGCCAGCACCGACAGGCCTACTAGCACAGATACGCAGTATTTT
CDR3 protein: CASTDRPTSTDTQYF

D gene: -
J gene: TRBJ1-2
V gene: TRBV4-3
clone size: -
CDR3 DNA: TGCGCCAGCAGCCAGCTCCTGGGACAAGGCTATGGCTACACCTTC
CDR3 protein: CASSQLLGQGYGYTF

D gene: TRBD1
J gene: TRBJ1-6
V gene: TRBV11-3
clone size: -
CDR3 DNA: TGTGCCAGCAGCTTAGCTTTCGGGACAGGGAACACCCTCCACTTT
CDR3 protein: CASSLAFGTGNTLHF

D gene: TRBD2
J gene: TRBJ2-7
V gene: TRBV9
clone size: -
CDR3 DNA: TGTGCCAGCAGCGCTGGCGTGGGGGAGGGCCTCTACGAGCAGTACTTC
CDR3 protein: CASSAGVGEGLYEQYF

D gene: -
J gene: TRBJ2-5
V gene: TRBV4-2
clone size: few
CDR3 DNA: TGTGCCAGCGGCCCTTCGGCGCGAGGAGAGACCCAGTACTTC
CDR3 protein: CASGPSARGETQYF

D gene: TRBD2
J gene: TRBJ2-1
V gene: TRBV9
clone size: -
CDR3 DNA: TGTGCCAGCAGCGTAGGGTCCGGACTAGCGGGATGGTATGAGCAGTTCTTC
CDR3 protein: CASSVGSGLAGWYEQFF

D gene: -
J gene: TRBJ2-3
V gene: TRBV9
clone size: once
CDR3 DNA: TGTGCCAGCAGCGTAGCGGGAGAAGATACGCAGTATTTT
CDR3 protein: CASSVAGEDTQYF

D gene: -
J gene: TRBJ2-7
V gene: TRBV5-4
clone size: -
CDR3 DNA: TGTGCCAGCAGCTGGGGTACTAGAGGTTACGAGCAGTACTTC
CDR3 protein: CASSWGTRGYEQYF